This TCR gamma chain emerged from a study of gamma-delta chains in newborns, infants, children. Across the whole study: Innate gammadelta T cells reportedly expand polyclonally right after birth, driven by microbial exposure, per the title.

The CDR3 has 16 residues. The germline CDR1 and CDR2 sequences are GITISATS and ISYDGTV (reference sequence). TCRdb processed the reads again with the CATT caller. The data show 1,500 or so gamma-chain clones, around 3.2% seen once. In its sample, this clone was seen a few times. For this DNA, TCRdb reports the protein of a much larger clone, which diverges at residue 13, most likely from a read error; the protein presented here is translated directly from the DNA. The origin of this receptor is a child who was a newborn, infant or young child, either healthy, febrile or measles-vaccinated (not recorded which). Input material: blood. The J gene is TRGJP, the V gene TRGV9. Here the CDR3 reads CALWDEQELGKKTKVF. The CDR3 coding sequence is TGCGCCTTGTGGGACGAACAAGAGTTGGGCAAAAAAACCAAGGTATTT.